This is a list of T cell receptor beta chains from one sample in a study of T cell changes during pregnancy in multiple sclerosis. Assay: immunoSEQ multiplex PCR; the TCRdb copy retains only in-frame clones and omits some. The sample contains 30,000 to 50,000 clones, over 75% of which appear only once. The material sequenced was CD4+ T cells from peripheral blood mononuclear cells, taken in the first trimester of pregnancy. The receptors come from a female donor in good health, enrolled as a control in a pregnancy study. Each CDR3 is given with its conserved first and last residue. Each record gives: V gene, CDR3 protein.

TRBV5-6 CASSQPGQWNEQFF
TRBV19 CASQTIGRENYGYTF
TRBV29-1 CSVDVRDLHF
TRBV7-9 CASSLTDRDNSPLHF
TRBV19 CASTRPGTGNYGYTF
TRBV28 CASSWDRLNTEAFF
TRBV4-2 CASSQDSVRNEQFF
TRBV2 CASSDAGTSHGELFF
TRBV11-2 CASSPTSGVDTQYF
TRBV2 CASSGTPYEQYF
TRBV5-5 CASSLQGYSNQPQHF
TRBV19 CASSIGLGGIEAFF
TRBV10-3 CAISDRLNTEAFF
TRBV11-2 CASSYGTGLRLRQETQYF
TRBV6-6 CASSSGGGGYNEQFF
TRBV6-6 CASSRDRGWNQPQHF
TRBV7-3 CASSTSGGAVETQYF
TRBV7-9 CASSRDRRHSPLHF
TRBV6-5 CASYRGPAYEQYF
TRBV6-5 CASSYGGQGETQYF
TRBV7-8 CASQPRTGGAADTQYF
TRBV18 CASSPFRDRGAEAFF
TRBV6-5 CASSYGTLKETQYF
TRBV6-5 CASKAGPAPSEQYF
TRBV4-3 CASSQDRGSGYTF
TRBV14 CASSQGLAGSHEQFF
TRBV5-4 CASSWKTTSEQYF
TRBV9 CASSFSGGAQYF
TRBV7-9 CASSFTTLGQGLDGELFF
TRBV29-1 CSVGDRGGGGYTF
TRBV5-1 CASSLEWGQGDGYTF
TRBV18 CASSQSELPNSPLHF
TRBV29-1 CTIMGGGADTQYF
TRBV5-1 CASRRAPTDTQYF
TRBV19 CASSKGSNWETQYF
TRBV9 CASSVEAGGGGLIGELFF
TRBV5-8 CASSLRNQPQHF
TRBV7-2 CASSLSRDNEQFF
TRBV4-2 CASSQGLQETQYF
TRBV27 CASSLSGLGYGYTF
TRBV7-8 CASSSGQLNSPLHF
TRBV10-2 CASRTSGGSDTQYF
TRBV5-6 CASSWDSQTGANVLTF
TRBV4-1 CASSQGIAGGQETQYF
TRBV19 CASSSRLKTNYGYTF
TRBV5-4 CASSHRQGNTEAFF
TRBV6-6 CASRRGGTYNEQFF
TRBV6-4 CASSGEAGFSPLHF
TRBV18 CASSPADRYEQYF
TRBV7-2 CASSRAPGWAGNTIYF
TRBV9 CASSVASGGGNEQFF
TRBV5-4 CASSLGGYRGRTEAFF
TRBV2 CASRPDSSYNEQFF
TRBV7-9 CASSFGQGFYNSPLHF
TRBV2 CATRRGGGASDTQYF
TRBV4-1 CASSQIPTGTGNYGYTF
TRBV18 CASSPALVDTQYF
TRBV9 CASSVPLGASGGATDTQYF
TRBV7-2 CASSSAGSGNTIYF
TRBV27 CASTGLDKTYNEQFF